This entry describes one T cell receptor beta chain. Sequencing was performed with immunoSEQ multiplex PCR; in TCRdb, only in-frame clones are kept and a portion is missing. The repertoire holds 60,000 to 90,000 clones, with roughly 90% as singletons. CDR1 is LNHNV and CDR2 is YYDKDF in the germline V gene (reference sequence). Germline trimming cut 0 bases from V and 4 bases from J; bases unmatched to any gene: 6. The CDR3 sequence is 16 residues long. The data are from a study of T cell changes during pregnancy in multiple sclerosis. This clonotype originated in a female donor with multiple sclerosis, enrolled in a pregnancy study. The sample consisted of peripheral blood, taken before pregnancy. The J gene is TRBJ2-1, the V gene TRBV15; TRBD2 matches 7 bases. The DNA of the CDR3 is TGTGCCACCAGCAGAGATATGGGACTACCATACAATGAGCAGTTCTTC. This sequence encodes CATSRDMGLPYNEQFF.